The 3 T cell receptor beta chains listed next were all sequenced from one sample in a study of shared T cell receptors in the human thymus. Here immunoSEQ multiplex PCR was the method, and the copy in TCRdb shows in-frame clones only, minus some. The sample has about 380,000 clones, approximately 95% seen once. The sequenced material came from thymocytes. Receptor source: a human donor.

The rearrangement joins TRBV18 to TRBJ2-3; 9 bases map to TRBD1. From germline, CDR1 is KGHSH and CDR2 LQKENI. The CDR3 runs to 17 residues. Trimming took 6 bases from V and 0 from J; bases not matched to a gene: 10. CDR3 bases: TGTGCCAGCTCCCCCGATGGACAGGGGAAAAGCACAGATACGCAGTATTTT. Amino acid sequence: CASSPDGQGKSTDTQYF.

V and J are TRBV14 and TRBJ2-1, with D tentatively TRBD2 (5 bases). This CDR3 region has 18 residues. CDR1 is SGHDN, CDR2 FVKESK, per germline. Trimming stripped 4 bases from V and 0 bases from J, with 19 bases between. CDR3 amino acids: CASSPSSKRTSSYNEQFF. In DNA form, the CDR3 reads TGTGCCAGCAGCCCCTCTTCCAAGCGGACGAGCTCCTACAATGAGCAGTTCTTC.

In its sample, this clone was seen once. The rearrangement uses TRBV7-9 and TRBJ1-2; D is perhaps TRBD1 (6 bases). Trimming took 5 bases from V and 4 from J, leaving 23 bases between them. The CDR3 extends over 17 amino acids. Germline-derived CDR1 and CDR2 are SEHNR and FQNEAQ (reference sequence). The CDR3 DNA follows: TGTGCCAGCAGCCCTGGGGGGGGCCGGTCTTTTATCTATGGCTACACCTTC. Its protein is CASSPGGGRSFIYGYTF. Complete variable domain (other parts from reference TRBV7-9 and TRBJ1-2): DTGVSQNPRHKITKRGQNVTFRCDPISEHNRLYWYRQTLGQGPEFLTYFQNEAQLEKSRLLSDRFSAERPKGSFSTLEIQRTEQGDSAMYLCASSPGGGRSFIYGYTFGSGTRLTVV.